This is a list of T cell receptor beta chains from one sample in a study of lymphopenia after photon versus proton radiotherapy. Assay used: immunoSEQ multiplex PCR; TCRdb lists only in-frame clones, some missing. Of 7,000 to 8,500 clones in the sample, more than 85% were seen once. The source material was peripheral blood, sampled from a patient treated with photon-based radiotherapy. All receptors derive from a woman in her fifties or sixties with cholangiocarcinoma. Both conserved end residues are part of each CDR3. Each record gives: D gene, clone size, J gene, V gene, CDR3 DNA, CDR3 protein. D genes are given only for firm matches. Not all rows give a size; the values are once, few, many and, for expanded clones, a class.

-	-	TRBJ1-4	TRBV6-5	TGTGCCAGCCGAAGGGGGGGTACAACTAATGAAAAACTGTTTTTT	CASRRGGTTNEKLFF
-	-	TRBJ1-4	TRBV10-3	TGTGCCATCAGTGAGTCGGGGGAAGGGAAAGAAAAACTGTTTTTT	CAISESGEGKEKLFF
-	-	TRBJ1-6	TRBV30	TGTGCCTGGAGTGTGATGGGGGGTCATTGGGATTCACCCCTCCACTTT	CAWSVMGGHWDSPLHF
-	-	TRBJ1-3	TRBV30	TGTGCCTGGAGTACACAAGGAAACACCATATATTTT	CAWSTQGNTIYF
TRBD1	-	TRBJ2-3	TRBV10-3	TGTGCCATCAGTGATTCGGGACAGAGCACAGATACGCAGTATTTT	CAISDSGQSTDTQYF
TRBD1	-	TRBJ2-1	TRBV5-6	TGTGCCAGCTCCTCTTTAGGGGGCCGAAATGAGCAGTTCTTC	CASSSLGGRNEQFF
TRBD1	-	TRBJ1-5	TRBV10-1	TGCGCCAGCACCCCTAGGGACAGGGGTGGCAATCAGCCCCAGCATTTT	CASTPRDRGGNQPQHF
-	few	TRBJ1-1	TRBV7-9	TGTGCCAGCAGCTTATCCGGCATGAACACTGAAGCTTTCTTT	CASSLSGMNTEAFF
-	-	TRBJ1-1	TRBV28	TGTGCCAGCAGTTCCCCGTTGACGGTAAACACTGAAGCTTTCTTT	CASSSPLTVNTEAFF
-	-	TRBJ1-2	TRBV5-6	TGTGCCAGCAGCTTCGGGCTCCAGCAATATGGCTACACCTTC	CASSFGLQQYGYTF
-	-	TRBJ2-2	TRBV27	TGTGCCAGCAGTTCTAGAAACGGGGAGCTGTTTTTT	CASSSRNGELFF
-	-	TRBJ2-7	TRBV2	TGTGCCAGCAGGATCGGTAGCGCCTACGAGCAGTACTTC	CASRIGSAYEQYF
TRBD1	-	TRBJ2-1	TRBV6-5	TGTGCCAGCAGCCGACGACAGGGGGCGAATGAGCAGTTCTTC	CASSRRQGANEQFF
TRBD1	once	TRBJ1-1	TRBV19	TGTGCCAGTACCCACAGGGGGGGAAACACTGAAGCTTTCTTT	CASTHRGGNTEAFF
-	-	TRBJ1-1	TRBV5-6	TGTGCCAGCAGCCCTACCAGGGGCTTTGGGACTGAAGCTTTCTTT	CASSPTRGFGTEAFF
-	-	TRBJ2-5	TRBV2	TGTGCCAGCAGCGGGGGAGAATTTGGGACCCAGTACTTC	CASSGGEFGTQYF
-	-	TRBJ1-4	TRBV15	TGTGCCACCAGCAGAGGCACTACGGGGAGAGAAAAACTGTTTTTT	CATSRGTTGREKLFF
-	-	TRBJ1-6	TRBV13	TGTGCCAGCAGCTCAGAAGAGATAAATTCACCCCTCCACTTT	CASSSEEINSPLHF
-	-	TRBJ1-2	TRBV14	TGTGCCAGCAGCCAAGATACAAGGGGCCCCTATGGCTACACCTTC	CASSQDTRGPYGYTF
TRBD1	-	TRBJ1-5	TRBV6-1	TGTGCCAGCAGTGTGACACAGGGGCAACTGCAGCCCCAGCATTTT	CASSVTQGQLQPQHF
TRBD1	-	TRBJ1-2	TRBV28	TGTGCCAGCAGGACAGGGGCCGGGGATGGCTACACCTTC	CASRTGAGDGYTF
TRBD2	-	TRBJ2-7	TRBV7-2	TGTGCCAGCAGCCCCGGGGTCGGCGGGGGAGAGCAGTACTTC	CASSPGVGGGEQYF